This note documents a single T cell receptor (beta chain) sequence. A far larger clone is one base from this, pointing to a likely read error. The CDR3 consists of 13 residues. J gave up 10 bases and V 5 bases, and 7 bases lay outside the gene matches. The data stem from a study of regulatory T cells in long-lasting Graves disease. With iRepertoire HTBI primers and Arm-PCR of CDR3 regions, TCR beta libraries were built. TCRdb fed the multiplex PCR reads into MiXCR, producing one record per CDR3 protein. The sample lists 350,000 to 550,000 distinct CDR3 sequences; just under 15% were seen once. Stated time point: newly diagnosed GD, antithyroid drugs for less than 3 months. Extracted PBMC RNA gave rise to the TCR library. It was an endocrinology department in Xi'an, China, that provided the patients. The data also belong to a second study, concerning T cells in Graves' hyperthyroidism and ophthalmopathy. That paper notes: Newly diagnosed hyperthyroidism patients aged 18 to 65 years had disease lasting under 2 months.

This rearrangement joins TRBV12-3 or TRBV12-4 to TRBJ2-1; 8 bases are a match to TRBD1. This TCR derives from a woman aged 25 to 39 with Graves disease. The specimen comprised peripheral blood mononuclear cells (PBMCs), sampled at new diagnosis, from a patient treated with antithyroid drugs. In nucleotides, the CDR3 is TGTGCCAGCAGTCCGGACAGGGCCTACGAGCAGTTCTTC. It is translated as CASSPDRAYEQFF.